Detailed here is one T cell receptor (beta chain). Its cognate antigen is unknown. This entry is derived from a study of vaccination effects on CD4 cells after COVID-19. The CDR3 totals 16 residues. V dropped 3 bases and J dropped 0 bases, with 15 bases sitting between them. From germline, CDR1 is SGHTA and CDR2 FQGNSA. Cells that had been cultured for 10 days were the source of isolated CD4+ T cells. The participants, recipients of two vaccine doses, got either BNT162b2 or mRNA-1273. Libraries were prepared by immunoSEQ multiplex PCR; TCRdb keeps only in-frame clonotypes and omits some of them. The sample shows tens of thousands of clones, roughly 80% of them seen only once.

The source of this sequence is a human donor who received a COVID-19 vaccine. This material consisted of CD4+ T cells from PBMCs cultured without peptide, taken after COVID-19 vaccination. The rearrangement links TRBV7-2 to TRBJ2-7, with D perhaps TRBD1 (6 bases). The CDR3 here is CASSFTRDTSSYEQYV. The CDR3 coding sequence is TGTGCCAGCAGCTTCACCCGGGACACGAGCTCCTACGAGCAGTACGTC.